The 28 T cell receptor beta chains listed next were all sequenced from one sample in a study of PD-1 blockade in classical Hodgkin lymphoma. The table came from immunoSEQ multiplex PCR; TCRdb's copy has only in-frame clones and leaves some out. Of 20,000 to 25,000 clones listed, roughly nine tenths were seen once; the top ten hold 0.25%. As for time point: newly diagnosed, previously untreated cHL patient sample. By magnetic negative selection, CD4+ T cells were purified from thawed PBMCs. The sequencing input was CD4+ T cells from blood. These receptors were obtained from a human donor with classical Hodgkin lymphoma.

The chain combines TRBV9 with TRBJ2-3, with 9 bases aligning to TRBD2. Germline CDR1 and CDR2: SGDLS and YYNGEE. The V segment lost 5 bases and the J segment 3 bases; nucleotides outside the gene matches: 7. The CDR3 has 15 amino acids. The CDR3 coding sequence is TGTGCCAGCAGTCTTACTAGCGGGCGGACAGATACGCAGTATTTT. It yields the protein CASSLTSGRTDTQYF.

The chain couples TRBV7-9 to TRBJ2-7, with TRBD2 as a possible D gene (6 bases). This CDR3 has 16 amino acids. Germline V gene sequence: CDR1 SEHNR, CDR2 FQNEAQ (reference sequence). V was clipped by 5 bases and J by 3 bases, with 20 bases between them. CDR3 region: CASSPSSGTSVYEQYF. The CDR3 DNA reads TGTGCCAGCAGCCCGAGCTCCGGGACTTCCGTCTACGAGCAGTACTTC.

The gene calls are TRBV29-1 and TRBJ1-1, with 8 bases matching TRBD1. Germline CDR1 SQVTM, CDR2 ANQGSEA. Unmatched junction bases numbered 4, after V lost 5 bases and J lost 2 bases. The CDR3 loop spans 13 amino acids. CDR3 sequence reads: CSVLDRVNTEAFF. In nucleotides, the CDR3 is TGCAGCGTTTTGGACAGGGTCAACACTGAAGCTTTCTTT.

The chain is built from TRBV19 and TRBJ1-6; weak D call: TRBD1 (5 bases). The length of the CDR3 is 15 residues. Germline CDR1 LNHDA, CDR2 SQIVND (reference sequence). With 2 bases removed from V and 7 bases from J, the gap between germline ends came to 12 bases. As DNA, the CDR3 is TGTGCCAGTAGTATAAGGGGCTCGGGGAATTCACCCCTCCACTTT. Translated: CASSIRGSGNSPLHF.

This clone was detected a few times. The chain links TRBV9 to TRBJ1-2; D not resolved. Trimming shortened V by 0 bases and J by 6 bases, and 12 bases separated the two germline ends. The length of the CDR3 is 14 residues. Germline V gene data show CDR1 as SGDLS and CDR2 as YYNGEE. CDR3 loop: CASSVDRVTNGYTF. DNA of the CDR3: TGTGCCAGCAGCGTAGACCGAGTAACAAATGGCTACACCTTC.

Comments on this clone: Sequence at one end of the junction differs from germline and may be a read error. This sample includes further DNA sequences coding for the same CDR3. This sequence joins TRBV27 and TRBJ1-4; a weak D match, TRBD1 (5 bases). This CDR3 has 15 amino acids. CDR1 is MNHEY and CDR2 is SMNVEV in the germline V gene (reference sequence). The CDR3 sequence: CASSFTPGANEKLFF. CDR3 nucleotides: TGCGCCAGCAGTTTTACTCCGGGGGCTAATGAAAAACTGTTTTTT.

The chain carries TRBV7-2 and TRBJ1-2, with D possibly TRBD1 on 5 matching bases. V dropped 3 bases and J dropped 5 bases, with 13 bases sitting between them. There are 14 residues in the CDR3. Per the germline V gene, CDR1 is SGHTA and CDR2 is FQGNSA. In DNA, the CDR3 is TGTGCCAGCAGCTTCGGGGCGATCACGTATGGCTACACCTTC. Amino acid sequence: CASSFGAITYGYTF. Complete variable domain (other parts from reference TRBV7-2 and TRBJ1-2): GAGVSQSPSNKVTEKGKDVELRCDPISGHTALYWYRQSLGQGLEFLIYFQGNSAPDKSGLPSDRFSAERTGGSVSTLTIQRTQQEDSAVYLCASSFGAITYGYTFGSGTRLTVV.

In its sample, this clone was seen a few times. The gene calls are TRBV19 and TRBJ1-2; 8 bases are a match to TRBD1. CDR3 size: 13 residues. With V trimmed by 5 bases and J by 4 bases, 3 bases remained unmatched. CDR1 is LNHDA, CDR2 SQIVND, per germline (reference sequence). CDR3 sequence: CASSPGTGYGYTF. The DNA for the CDR3 is TGTGCCAGTAGTCCAGGGACAGGCTATGGCTACACCTTC.

The genes are TRBV15 and TRBJ2-7, with 7 bases that match TRBD2. This CDR3 comprises 16 residues. With V trimmed by 0 bases and J by 3 bases, 8 bases remained unmatched. Germline V lookup: CDR1 LNHNV, CDR2 YYDKDF (reference sequence). CDR3 in amino acids: CATSRDWAGEDYEQYF. The CDR3 DNA reads TGTGCCACCAGCAGAGATTGGGCGGGGGAAGACTACGAGCAGTACTTC.

The CDR3 loop is CASTPFRGEGYTF. The CDR3 bases are TGTGCCAGCACCCCCTTCAGGGGAGAAGGCTACACCTTC. This chain joins TRBV6-6 and TRBJ1-2; tentatively, D is TRBD1 (6 bases). The germline V gene has CDR1 MNHNY and CDR2 SVGAGI (reference sequence). The CDR3 loop spans 13 amino acids. The ends were cut back, 7 bases at V and 8 bases at J, with 17 bases in the middle.

This clone appeared once. This chain links TRBV2 with TRBJ1-6; D is possibly TRBD1 (6 bases). This CDR3 has 13 residues. V was shortened by 7 bases and J by 5 bases, with 9 bases between the two germline ends. Germline CDR1 and CDR2: SNHLY and FYNNEI. For the CDR3, the DNA is TGTGCCAGCAACCGACAGGATAATTCACCCCTCCACTTT. Protein sequence: CASNRQDNSPLHF.

The chain carries TRBV27 and TRBJ2-1; 8 bases line up with TRBD2. Per the germline V gene, CDR1 is MNHEY and CDR2 is SMNVEV (reference sequence). The junction had 9 bases not matched to a gene; V was cut back by 5 bases and J by 3 bases. This CDR3 is built from 16 residues. In DNA, the CDR3 is TGTGCCAGCAGTCTACTGCTAGCGGGTTACTACAATGAGCAGTTCTTC. Amino acid sequence: CASSLLLAGYYNEQFF.

This clone was detected only once. V is TRBV5-1 and J is TRBJ1-2, with D unresolved. CDR3 length: 14 residues. From germline, CDR1 is SGHRS and CDR2 YFSETQ. V lost 0 bases, J lost 7 bases, and 13 bases lay in between. The CDR3 coding sequence is TGCGCCAGCAGCTTGGTAGAGGGAGTAAGTGGCTACACCTTC. Encoded protein: CASSLVEGVSGYTF.

The J gene is TRBJ2-3, the V gene TRBV2; no firm D call. The CDR3 covers 14 residues. Germline V gene lookup returns CDR1 SNHLY and CDR2 FYNNEI. V lost 4 bases, J lost 2 bases, and 10 bases lay in between. CDR3 nucleotide sequence: TGTGCCAGCAGTGCCCCCCCTCCCACAGATACGCAGTATTTT. Translation: CASSAPPPTDTQYF.

The chain uses TRBV5-1 and TRBJ1-1; no clear D. This CDR3 spans 14 amino acids. The germline V gene has CDR1 SGHRS and CDR2 YFSETQ. V was trimmed by 0 bases and J by 1 base, leaving 7 bases between them. CDR3 sequence: CASSLGVGNTEAFF. The CDR3 bases are TGCGCCAGCAGCTTGGGAGTGGGGAACACTGAAGCTTTCTTT.

This chain joins TRBV10-3 and TRBJ2-1; D may be TRBD1 or TRBD2 (5 bases each). Per the germline V gene, CDR1 is ENHRY and CDR2 is SYGVKD. V lost 6 bases and J lost 6, with 12 bases in between. The CDR3 runs 13 residues. The CDR3 sequence is CAIRGEGGNEQFF. CDR3 coding DNA: TGTGCCATCAGGGGGGAAGGAGGCAATGAGCAGTTCTTC.

The gene calls are TRBV6-6 and TRBJ2-2; D unclear. The germline CDR1 and CDR2 sequences are MNHNY and SVGAGI (reference sequence). This CDR3 comprises 12 residues. V was trimmed by 5 bases and J by 0 bases, leaving 1 base between them. CDR3 nucleotides: TGTGCCAGCAGTCCGAACACCGGGGAGCTGTTTTTT. This encodes CASSPNTGELFF.

This chain connects TRBV5-1 to TRBJ2-6, with 9 bases fitting TRBD1. The CDR3 has 17 residues. Trimming at V came to 3 bases and at J to 0 bases, leaving 4 bases not matched to a gene. The V gene's germline CDR1 is SGHRS and CDR2 YFSETQ. CDR3: CASSSGQGSSGANVLTF. Written as DNA, the CDR3 is TGCGCCAGCAGCTCCGGACAGGGGTCCTCTGGGGCCAACGTCCTGACTTTC. Using reference TRBV5-1 and TRBJ2-6 for the parts outside the CDR3, the full variable domain is KAGVTQTPRYLIKTRGQQVTLSCSPISGHRSVSWYQQTPGQGLQFLFEYFSETQRNKGNFPGRFSGRQFSNSRSEMNVSTLELGDSALYLCASSSGQGSSGANVLTFGAGSRLTVL.

For the CDR3, the DNA is TGTGCCAGCAGCCTGGGCGGGGGAGGCGGCGGGGAGCTGTTTTTT. Its protein product is CASSLGGGGGGELFF. The V and J genes are TRBV7-2 and TRBJ2-2; TRBD2 agrees at 7 bases. V gave up 5 bases and J gave up 7 bases; unmatched junction bases: 10. Germline lookup yields CDR1 SGHTA and CDR2 FQGNSA. CDR3 size: 15 residues.

This clone was detected only once. V usage is TRBV5-1 and J usage is TRBJ2-2, with 10 nucleotides matching TRBD1. Losses at the gene ends were 8 bases for V and 5 bases for J; bases not matched to a gene: 3. From germline, CDR1 is SGHRS and CDR2 YFSETQ. The CDR3 loop spans 13 amino acids. The chain's CDR3 is CASGTGATGELFF. In DNA form, the CDR3 reads TGCGCCAGTGGGACAGGGGCAACCGGGGAGCTGTTTTTT. Together with reference TRBV5-1 and TRBJ2-2, the CDR3 gives the full variable domain: KAGVTQTPRYLIKTRGQQVTLSCSPISGHRSVSWYQQTPGQGLQFLFEYFSETQRNKGNFPGRFSGRQFSNSRSEMNVSTLELGDSALYLCASGTGATGELFFGEGSRLTVL.

The gene calls are TRBV11-3 and TRBJ2-7, with 9 nucleotides matching TRBD2. The CDR3 has 15 amino acids. The germline CDR1 and CDR2 sequences are SGHNT and YENEEA. V lost 0 bases, J lost 3 bases, and 3 bases stayed unmatched. CDR3 loop: CASSLERAGGYEQYF. Here the CDR3 DNA reads TGTGCCAGCAGCTTAGAACGAGCGGGAGGCTACGAGCAGTACTTC. Together with reference TRBV11-3 and TRBJ2-7, the CDR3 gives the full variable domain: EAGVVQSPRYKIIEKKQPVAFWCNPISGHNTLYWYLQNLGQGPELLIRYENEEAVDDSQLPKDRFSAERLKGVDSTLKIQPAELGDSAVYLCASSLERAGGYEQYFGPGTRLTVT.

The chain is built from TRBV9 and TRBJ2-1, with TRBD2 matching over 14 bases. This CDR3 comprises 16 residues. V lost 3 bases and J lost 7; bases outside the gene matches: 6. Germline V gene lookup returns CDR1 SGDLS and CDR2 YYNGEE. In DNA form, the CDR3 reads TGTGCCAGCAGCGCCCAGACTAGCGGGAGGGCTAATGAGCAGTTCTTC. Protein sequence: CASSAQTSGRANEQFF.

The V call is TRBV27, the J call TRBJ2-3, with D uncertain. The V and J ends lost 0 bases and 3 bases respectively, with 22 bases between them. The CDR3 consists of 19 residues. The germline CDR1 and CDR2 sequences are MNHEY and SMNVEV (reference sequence). Written as DNA, the CDR3 is TGTGCCAGCAGTTTATCCTTGGAAGGACGTCCACGAAGGACAGATACGCAGTATTTT. The encoded protein is CASSLSLEGRPRRTDTQYF.

This sequence joins TRBV6-1 and TRBJ1-5; D not certain. There are 15 residues in the CDR3. With 2 bases removed from V and 5 bases from J, the gap between germline ends came to 13 bases. Per the germline V gene, CDR1 is MNHNS and CDR2 is SASEGT. The CDR3 sequence: CASSEIQDRDQPQHF. The CDR3 region has the DNA TGTGCCAGCAGTGAAATTCAGGACCGAGATCAGCCCCAGCATTTT.

The rearrangement uses TRBV28 and TRBJ1-5; D unclear. Germline CDR1 reads MDHEN; CDR2 reads SYDVKM. CDR3 length equals 12 residues. With 8 bases removed from V and 6 bases from J, the gap between germline ends came to 11 bases. The DNA of the CDR3 is TGTGCCAGCCAAGTTTTGGGTCAGCCCCAGCATTTT. Its protein is CASQVLGQPQHF.

This chain joins TRBV7-2 and TRBJ2-5, with a possible D match to TRBD2 (6 bases). This CDR3 is built from 13 residues. The V end lost 7 bases, the J end lost 2 bases, and 11 bases lay between the germline ends. The germline gives CDR1 SGHTA, CDR2 FQGNSA. CDR3 in amino acids: CASTGGDQETQYF. The CDR3 DNA reads as TGTGCCAGCACTGGAGGGGATCAAGAGACCCAGTACTTC.

The V gene is TRBV7-8, the J gene TRBJ2-5; D may be TRBD1 or TRBD2 (7 bases each). V was clipped by 8 bases and J by 4 bases, with 23 bases between them. The CDR3 is 16 amino acids. Looked up from germline, CDR1 is SGHVS and CDR2 is FQNEAQ. The CDR3 protein is CASVQGGFSQGETQYF. In DNA, the CDR3 is TGTGCCAGCGTCCAGGGGGGGTTTTCTCAGGGAGAGACCCAGTACTTC.

The table lists this clone with a few counts. The chain combines TRBV15 with TRBJ1-2, with unresolved D. Per germline, CDR1 LNHNV and CDR2 YYDKDF (reference sequence). The CDR3 runs 16 residues. Trimming removed 0 bases from V and 4 bases from J, with 15 bases in between. The CDR3 DNA reads as TGTGCCACCAGCAGAGATCGCGGCGGACCGCTCTATGGCTACACCTTC. Amino acids: CATSRDRGGPLYGYTF.